Detailed here is one T cell receptor beta chain. Its antigen is currently unknown. This record belongs to a study of siplizumab effects on memory and regulatory T cells. Study-level findings and limits: Major contributors to the alloresponse seemed to be naive T cells, which also appeared more diverse than memory cells. The mean Treg-derived percentage of mappable alloreactive CD4+ clones was under 75% with siplizumab compared with approximately 25% in controls.

Trimming took off 2 bases at V and 0 bases at J, with 8 bases between the two ends. The germline V gene has CDR1 KGHSH and CDR2 LQKENI. This CDR3 contains 14 residues. In each sample, about 10^5 TCR templates were assayed. This table comes from immunoSEQ multiplex PCR, and its TCRdb copy is limited to in-frame clones, with some not included. The sample holds about 120,000 clones, approximately 94% seen once. This TCR came from a human donor in good health. The sequencing sample was made of non-Treg CD4+ T cells sorted from blood. The rearrangement links TRBV18 to TRBJ2-7, with TRBD1 as a possible D gene (5 bases). The CDR3: CASSPEQGSYEQYF. For the CDR3, the DNA is TGTGCCAGCTCACCAGAGCAGGGCTCCTACGAGCAGTACTTC.